The following is a T cell receptor beta chain sequence with its context. The data are from a study of T cell responses to AZD1222 COVID-19 vaccine. Germline V gives CDR1 DFQATT, CDR2 SNEGSKA (reference sequence). The ends were cut back, 6 bases at V and 4 bases at J, with 15 bases in the middle. This CDR3 is built from 14 residues. Clones were sequenced by immunoSEQ multiplex PCR, and TCRdb holds only the in-frame ones, with some missing. The table includes about 170,000 clones, roughly 89% detected once. The sample here was peripheral blood, taken on day 0 of AZD1222 vaccination. This clonotype was obtained from an adult in good health. This chain links TRBV20-1 with TRBJ1-4; TRBD1 might be the D (5 bases). CDR3 residues: CSASPQGVNEKLFF. CDR3 DNA: TGCAGTGCCAGTCCCCAGGGAGTTAATGAAAAACTGTTTTTT.